A selection of T cell receptor beta chains follows, all from one sample in a study of blood T cell repertoires in COVID-19. Only in-frame clones appear in the TCRdb table, and some are missing; sequencing was by immunoSEQ multiplex PCR. This sample yields approximately 280,000 clones, of which over 75% are seen a single time; about 10% belongs to the top ten. Sequenced: peripheral blood. The receptors were gathered from a woman in her seventies with acute or convalescent COVID-19. The CDR3 runs from the conserved cysteine through the conserved F or W. The order of the fields is CDR3 DNA, CDR3 protein, J gene, D gene, clone size, V gene. The D gene is left open where the match is weak. Clone size is not always given. Where it is, it says once, few, many or a class for expanded clones.

CDR3 DNA: TGTGCCAGCAGCTCCCAGCGGGGGGGAGAGACCCAGTACTTC; CDR3 protein: CASSSQRGGETQYF; J gene: TRBJ2-5; D gene: TRBD2; clone size: -; V gene: TRBV5-4
CDR3 DNA: TGTGCCACGGGGACAGTCCCCTATGGCTACACCTTC; CDR3 protein: CATGTVPYGYTF; J gene: TRBJ1-2; D gene: TRBD1; clone size: few; V gene: TRBV28
CDR3 DNA: TGTGCCAGCAGCCCGGGACAGGGTAACTATGGCTACACCTTC; CDR3 protein: CASSPGQGNYGYTF; J gene: TRBJ1-2; D gene: TRBD1; clone size: -; V gene: TRBV7-8
CDR3 DNA: TGTGCCAGCAGGGGAGACGGAATGCTCTCTGGGGCCAACGTCCTGACTTTC; CDR3 protein: CASRGDGMLSGANVLTF; J gene: TRBJ2-6; D gene: -; clone size: -; V gene: TRBV5-4
CDR3 DNA: TGCAGTGCTAGTAGACAGCCAGGGGATCAGCCCCAGCATTTT; CDR3 protein: CSASRQPGDQPQHF; J gene: TRBJ1-5; D gene: -; clone size: -; V gene: TRBV20-1
CDR3 DNA: TGTGCCAGTGCCCAGACAGGGGTAAATCAGCCCCAGCATTTT; CDR3 protein: CASAQTGVNQPQHF; J gene: TRBJ1-5; D gene: TRBD1; clone size: -; V gene: TRBV25-1
CDR3 DNA: TGTGCCAGCTCACCAATTCAGCAGGGGCGACAAGAGACCCAGTACTTC; CDR3 protein: CASSPIQQGRQETQYF; J gene: TRBJ2-5; D gene: -; clone size: -; V gene: TRBV18
CDR3 DNA: TGTGCCAGTAGTGGAAGACAGGGTTCCGGGCAGTACTTC; CDR3 protein: CASSGRQGSGQYF; J gene: TRBJ2-7; D gene: TRBD1; clone size: -; V gene: TRBV19
CDR3 DNA: TGTGCCAGCAGCGAGTTAGAGACCCAGTACTTC; CDR3 protein: CASSELETQYF; J gene: TRBJ2-5; D gene: -; clone size: -; V gene: TRBV7-9
CDR3 DNA: TGCGCCAGCAGCCCCGACAGTAACTATGGCTACACCTTC; CDR3 protein: CASSPDSNYGYTF; J gene: TRBJ1-2; D gene: -; clone size: -; V gene: TRBV5-1
CDR3 DNA: TGTGCCAGCAGCCAAGTCCCGAATCAGCCCCAGCATTTT; CDR3 protein: CASSQVPNQPQHF; J gene: TRBJ1-5; D gene: -; clone size: -; V gene: TRBV3-1/TRBV3-2
CDR3 DNA: TGTGCCAGCAGCTTGACGGGAGGAAACACCATATATTTT; CDR3 protein: CASSLTGGNTIYF; J gene: TRBJ1-3; D gene: -; clone size: few; V gene: TRBV5-4
CDR3 DNA: TGCGCCAGCAGCGCGGACAGGTCAGGAAACACCATATATTTT; CDR3 protein: CASSADRSGNTIYF; J gene: TRBJ1-3; D gene: TRBD1; clone size: -; V gene: TRBV5-1
CDR3 DNA: TGTGCCAGCAGCGATACAGGGAACTATGGCTACACCTTC; CDR3 protein: CASSDTGNYGYTF; J gene: TRBJ1-2; D gene: -; clone size: once; V gene: TRBV7-9
CDR3 DNA: TGTGCCAGCAGCTTAGTTACGGGGAACACTGAAGCTTTCTTT; CDR3 protein: CASSLVTGNTEAFF; J gene: TRBJ1-1; D gene: -; clone size: -; V gene: TRBV7-8
CDR3 DNA: TGTGCCAGCAGTTACGGGGGGTCCCATGAAAAACTGTTTTTT; CDR3 protein: CASSYGGSHEKLFF; J gene: TRBJ1-4; D gene: -; clone size: -; V gene: TRBV6-5
CDR3 DNA: TGTGCCAGCAGCTTGGTTCTAGCGGGTACCAGAGATACGCAGTATTTT; CDR3 protein: CASSLVLAGTRDTQYF; J gene: TRBJ2-3; D gene: TRBD2; clone size: -; V gene: TRBV5-6
CDR3 DNA: TGTGCCAGCAGATACGGACAGTTAAACACTGAAGCTTTCTTT; CDR3 protein: CASRYGQLNTEAFF; J gene: TRBJ1-1; D gene: -; clone size: once; V gene: TRBV6-5
CDR3 DNA: TGTGCCAGCAGCTTGAGAGGGCCAGGCGGCTACACCTTC; CDR3 protein: CASSLRGPGGYTF; J gene: TRBJ1-2; D gene: -; clone size: -; V gene: TRBV5-4
CDR3 DNA: TGTGCCAGCAGTCTCCCAGGCACCTATGGCTACACCTTC; CDR3 protein: CASSLPGTYGYTF; J gene: TRBJ1-2; D gene: -; clone size: once; V gene: TRBV12-3/TRBV12-4
CDR3 DNA: TGTGCCAGCAGCTTGGAGGGCGGGAATCAGCCCCAGCATTTT; CDR3 protein: CASSLEGGNQPQHF; J gene: TRBJ1-5; D gene: -; clone size: few; V gene: TRBV5-5
CDR3 DNA: TGTGCCAGCAGCTTGAAGGGGACTAATGAAAAACTGTTTTTT; CDR3 protein: CASSLKGTNEKLFF; J gene: TRBJ1-4; D gene: -; clone size: -; V gene: TRBV5-4
CDR3 DNA: TGTGCCAGCAGCTTAGCGTGGACAGAGGGTGGAGAGCAGTACTTC; CDR3 protein: CASSLAWTEGGEQYF; J gene: TRBJ2-7; D gene: -; clone size: once; V gene: TRBV7-9
CDR3 DNA: TGTGCCAGCAGCTTAGGGACAGGGGGTGAAAAACTGTTTTTT; CDR3 protein: CASSLGTGGEKLFF; J gene: TRBJ1-4; D gene: TRBD1; clone size: -; V gene: TRBV7-9
CDR3 DNA: TGTGCCAGCAGCTTCCCAGGGGTACGCTATGGCTACACCTTC; CDR3 protein: CASSFPGVRYGYTF; J gene: TRBJ1-2; D gene: -; clone size: -; V gene: TRBV7-2
CDR3 DNA: TGTGCCATCAGTGAGTTGGCGGTGGAAGCTTTCTTT; CDR3 protein: CAISELAVEAFF; J gene: TRBJ1-1; D gene: -; clone size: -; V gene: TRBV10-3
CDR3 DNA: TGTGCCAGCTCCCAGGGGATTAACTATGGCTACACCTTC; CDR3 protein: CASSQGINYGYTF; J gene: TRBJ1-2; D gene: -; clone size: -; V gene: TRBV18
CDR3 DNA: TGTGCCAGCAGTGTACTAGCGAGCTCCTACAATGAGCAGTTCTTC; CDR3 protein: CASSVLASSYNEQFF; J gene: TRBJ2-1; D gene: TRBD2; clone size: -; V gene: TRBV6-6
CDR3 DNA: TGTGCCAGCTCACCTCCAGACAACTCTGGAAACACCATATATTTT; CDR3 protein: CASSPPDNSGNTIYF; J gene: TRBJ1-3; D gene: -; clone size: -; V gene: TRBV18
CDR3 DNA: TGTGCCAGCAGCGGTGGGCGCGGGGGAGAGACCCAGTACTTC; CDR3 protein: CASSGGRGGETQYF; J gene: TRBJ2-5; D gene: TRBD2; clone size: -; V gene: TRBV9
CDR3 DNA: TGTGCCAGCAGCTATGACAGCGATAATTCACCCCTCCACTTT; CDR3 protein: CASSYDSDNSPLHF; J gene: TRBJ1-6; D gene: -; clone size: -; V gene: TRBV7-9
CDR3 DNA: TGTGCCAGCCGAAAGAGGGGGGGCACTGAAGCTTTCTTT; CDR3 protein: CASRKRGGTEAFF; J gene: TRBJ1-1; D gene: -; clone size: -; V gene: TRBV5-8
CDR3 DNA: TGTGCCAGCAGCCTCTACGCGACAGGGCTCAATTCACCCCTCCACTTT; CDR3 protein: CASSLYATGLNSPLHF; J gene: TRBJ1-6; D gene: TRBD1; clone size: -; V gene: TRBV7-3